These 22 T cell receptor beta chains were sequenced from one sample in a study of tumor-infiltrating lymphocytes in primary liver carcinoma. Blood RNA came from unsorted whole blood; germline DNA was also extracted. From 450 to 600 ng total RNA, TCR beta cDNA was generated with a primer in the constant region. Libraries of TCR beta came from three nested multiplex PCR rounds with slightly modified ARM-PCR. The first two PCR rounds, roughly 9 cycles each, used TRBV1-TRBV30 forward primers and a C-beta reverse primer. TCRdb reprocessed the multiplex PCR reads with MiXCR, giving one entry per CDR3 protein. In the table there are about 310,000 distinct CDR3 sequences, roughly two thirds of which are singletons. Sequencing was done on a sample of peripheral blood. Receptors originate from a middle-aged man with primary liver carcinoma and hepatitis B virus infection.

Concerning this clonotype itself: At one end the junction does not follow the germline gene, possibly because of a read error. This chain joins TRBV9 and TRBJ1-5; D is ambiguous. This CDR3 is built from 15 residues. The germline V gene has CDR1 SGDLS and CDR2 YYNGEE. This CDR3 is CASSALGGSNQPQHF. For the CDR3, the DNA is TGTGCCAGTAGCGCTCTTGGAGGGTCCAATCAACCCCAGCATTTT.

This chain uses TRBV24-1 with TRBJ1-1; D is perhaps TRBD1 (6 bases). V shed 6 bases and J shed 5 bases, with 12 bases lying between them. In germline, CDR1 is KGHDR, CDR2 SFDVKD. The CDR3 has 13 residues. The CDR3 DNA reads TGTGCCACCAGTAATGGGGGCTTTACTGAAGCTTTCTTT. Translating it yields CATSNGGFTEAFF.

As to this clonotype: A read error is possible here, since a much larger clone lies one base away. The J gene is TRBJ1-2, the V gene TRBV6-5, with 11 bases lining up with TRBD1. Germline V CDR1 and CDR2: MNHEY, SVGAGI. The CDR3 consists of 15 residues. The CDR3 DNA reads as TGTGCCAGCAGTTATCCGGGACAGGGGGTTTATGGCTACAACTTC. Its translation is CASSYPGQGVYGYNF.

As concerns this clonotype: The junction does not match germline at one end; this may be a read error. Here the CDR3 reads CASSLSTKAFF. As DNA, the CDR3 is TGTGCCAGCAGCTTAAGCACTAAAGCTTTCTTT. The chain links TRBV11-2 to TRBJ1-1, with D unresolved. CDR3 length: 11 residues. Germline V gene sequence: CDR1 SGHAT, CDR2 FQNNGV. The full variable domain, in which reference TRBV11-2 and TRBJ1-1 provide the parts outside the CDR3, is EAGVAQSPRYKIIEKRQSVAFWCNPISGHATLYWYQQILGQGPKLLIQFQNNGVVDDSQLPKDRFSAERLKGVDSTLKIQPAKLEDSAVYLCASSLSTKAFFGQGTRLTVV.

The chain employs TRBV7-9 and TRBJ1-1; a possible D gene is TRBD1 (5 bases). Trimming pared 3 bases from V and 5 bases from J, leaving 16 bases between. This CDR3 is built from 15 residues. Germline CDR1 and CDR2: SEHNR and FQNEAQ (reference sequence). The CDR3 loop reads CASSLGTSGGTEAFF. In DNA, the CDR3 is TGTGCCAGCAGCTTGGGGACGTCAGGTGGGACTGAAGCTTTCTTT.

The rearrangement links TRBV28 to TRBJ2-2; 7 bases match TRBD1. Germline values: CDR1 MDHEN, CDR2 SYDVKM. The CDR3 consists of 16 residues. The ends lost 1 base at V and 3 bases at J; junction bases unmatched: 5. Here the CDR3 DNA reads TGTGCCAGCAGTTTATCGGCCCAGGGGGACACCGGGGAGCTGTTTTTT. Translated: CASSLSAQGDTGELFF.

The sample holds a few counts of this clonotype. V usage is TRBV7-8 and J usage is TRBJ2-3, with D possibly matching TRBD1 (5 bases). Deletions cut 8 bases from V and 1 base from J, with 7 bases between. The CDR3 consists of 12 residues. Germline CDR1 is SGHVS and CDR2 is FQNEAQ. The CDR3 sequence is CASVQGTDTQYF. For the CDR3, the DNA is TGTGCCAGCGTACAGGGCACAGATACGCAGTATTTT.

Notes on this clonotype: This clone may be a read error of a much larger clone one base away. The J gene is TRBJ1-4, the V gene TRBV10-1; D is uncertain. V dropped 8 bases and J dropped 10 bases, with 11 bases sitting between them. Germline V CDR1 and CDR2: WNHNN, SYGVQD (reference sequence). The CDR3 spans 11 residues. CDR3 DNA sequence: TGCGCCAGCTCAGAGGAAGGAAAACTGTTTTTT. Protein: CASSEEGKLFF.

The rearrangement uses TRBV28 and TRBJ2-6; 11 positions match TRBD2. V trimming: 6 bases; J trimming: 3 bases; junction bases outside the gene matches: 4. CDR1 and CDR2 (germline): MDHEN, SYDVKM. This CDR3 contains 16 residues. CDR3 DNA: TGTGCCAGCAGAGTAGCGGGAGGGTATGGGGCCAACGTCCTGACTTTC. Encoded protein: CASRVAGGYGANVLTF.

V and J are TRBV10-3 and TRBJ1-1, with D perhaps TRBD1 (5 bases). The CDR3 runs to 12 residues. Germline CDR1 is ENHRY and CDR2 is SYGVKD. Trimming removed 10 bases at V and 3 bases at J, with 12 bases between. The CDR3 spells CASRDWDTEAFF. CDR3 coding DNA: TGTGCCAGCCGGGACTGGGACACTGAAGCTTTCTTT.

Many counts were recorded for this clonotype. The chain joins TRBV29-1 to TRBJ2-3; D is unclear. V was trimmed by 5 bases and J by 5 bases, leaving 8 bases between them. The CDR3 is 11 residues long. The germline V gene encodes CDR1 SQVTM and CDR2 ANQGSEA. In DNA form, the CDR3 reads TGCAGCGTTCGACCGGGAGATACGCAGTATTTT. This sequence encodes CSVRPGDTQYF.

A note on this clonotype: At one end the junction does not follow the germline gene, possibly because of a read error. This chain links TRBV11-1 with TRBJ2-7, with D perhaps TRBD1 or TRBD2 (5 bases each). The CDR3 covers 13 residues. Germline values: CDR1 SGHAT, CDR2 FQDESV (reference sequence). CDR3 loop: CASSFFRGYGQYF. The CDR3 DNA reads as TGTGCCAGCAGCTTCTTCCGGGGCTACGGGCAGTACTTC. Full variable domain (missing parts from reference TRBV11-1 and TRBJ2-7): EAEVAQSPRYKITEKSQAVAFWCDPISGHATLYWYRQILGQGPELLVQFQDESVVDDSQLPKDRFSAERLKGVDSTLKIQPAELGDSAMYLCASSFFRGYGQYFGPGTRLTVT.

With respect to this clonotype: One end of the junction does not line up with germline, which may come from a read error. The gene calls are TRBV28 and TRBJ2-3; 10 bases map to TRBD2. Germline CDR1 is MDHEN and CDR2 is SYDVKM. The CDR3 is 17 amino acids. CDR3 protein: CAGSYPLKREGADTQYF. CDR3 DNA: TGTGCCGGCAGTTACCCCTTAAAGCGGGAGGGGGCAGATACGCAGTATTTT. The whole variable domain, filled in from reference TRBV28 and TRBJ2-3, reads DVKVTQSSRYLVKRTGEKVFLECVQDMDHENMFWYRQDPGLGLRLIYFSYDVKMKEKGDIPEGYSVSREKKERFSLILESASTNQTSMYLCAGSYPLKREGADTQYFGPGTRLTVL.

CDR3 sequence: CASSPGTEPSTDTQYF. The CDR3, as DNA: TGCGCCAGCAGCCCCGGGACAGAGCCTAGCACAGATACGCAGTATTTT. J is TRBJ2-3 and V is TRBV5-1, with 7 positions matching TRBD1. Germline V lookup: CDR1 SGHRS, CDR2 YFSETQ. The CDR3 spans 16 residues. V was pared by 4 bases and J by 0 bases, with 8 bases of the junction left unmatched.

The chain is built from TRBV6-2 or TRBV6-3 and TRBJ2-3; 7 nucleotides match TRBD2. V dropped 6 bases and J dropped 4; count of bases not matched to a gene: 13. Germline loops: CDR1 MNHEY, CDR2 SVGEGT. CDR3 size: 16 residues. The CDR3 region is CASSPGPGLPADTQYF. The CDR3 region has the DNA TGTGCCAGCAGCCCTGGGCCGGGACTACCGGCAGATACGCAGTATTTT.

On this clonotype: A read error may produce the germline difference seen at one junction end. The chain is built from TRBV6-5 and TRBJ2-7, with D perhaps matching TRBD2 (5 bases). CDR3 length: 15 amino acids. Per the germline V gene, CDR1 is MNHEY and CDR2 is SVGAGI. CDR3 in amino acids: CPSTRRRPPSYEQYF. The DNA of the CDR3 is TGTCCCAGCACCCGCCGGAGGCCGCCGTCCTACGAGCAGTACTTC.

This chain joins TRBV12-3 or TRBV12-4 and TRBJ2-2, with D maybe TRBD1 (6 bases). The V end lost 7 bases, the J end lost 1 base, and 13 bases lay between the germline ends. CDR3 length: 15 residues. The CDR3 DNA reads TGTGCCAGCAATTCACAGACAGGGAACACCGGGGAGCTGTTTTTT. Protein: CASNSQTGNTGELFF.

In the case of this clonotype: A much larger clone lies a single base off, so this may be a read error. The chain couples TRBV5-6 to TRBJ2-1; D may correspond to TRBD1 or TRBD2 (5 bases each). The CDR3 covers 14 residues. From germline, CDR1 is SGHDT and CDR2 YYEEEE. CDR3 amino acids: CVSSLGADYNEQFF. CDR3 DNA: TGTGTCAGCAGCCTCGGGGCCGACTACAATGAGCAGTTCTTC. The full variable domain, rest sourced from reference TRBV5-6 and TRBJ2-1, is DAGVTQSPTHLIKTRGQQVTLRCSPKSGHDTVSWYQQALGQGPQFIFQYYEEEERQRGNFPDRFSGHQFPNYSSELNVNALLLGDSALYLCVSSLGADYNEQFFGPGTRLTVL.

This clonotype was detected only once. The chain employs TRBV6-1 and TRBJ1-2; TRBD1 matches at 10 bases. Germline V gene sequence: CDR1 MNHNS, CDR2 SASEGT. The CDR3 has 15 amino acids. The CDR3 loop is CTGSGGQGELYGYTF. In nucleotides, the CDR3 is TGTACCGGCAGTGGTGGACAGGGGGAGCTCTATGGCTACACCTTC.

Comment on this clonotype: At one end the junction does not follow the germline gene, possibly because of a read error. CDR3 sequence reads: CASGVGGQGVDTQFF. For the CDR3, the DNA is TGTGCTAGTGGTGTAGGTGGACAGGGGGTTGATACGCAGTTTTTT. The chain links TRBV12-5 to TRBJ2-3; 10 nucleotides match TRBD1. CDR1 LGHNT and CDR2 FRNRAP come from the germline V gene. This CDR3 has 15 amino acids. Filled out from reference TRBV12-5 and TRBJ2-3, the complete variable domain reads DARVTQTPRHKVTEMGQEVTMRCQPILGHNTVFWYRQTMMQGLELLAYFRNRAPLDDSGMPKDRFSAEMPDATLATLKIQPSEPRDSAVYFCASGVGGQGVDTQFFGPGTRLTVL.

This chain links TRBV10-2 with TRBJ1-5, with D perhaps TRBD1 (5 bases). Trimming pared 1 base from V and 2 bases from J, leaving 12 bases between. The germline CDR1 and CDR2 sequences are WSHSY and SAAADI. The CDR3 is 16 residues long. This chain's CDR3 is CASSELGGFGNQPQHF. For the CDR3, the DNA is TGCGCCAGCAGTGAGTTGGGGGGATTCGGCAATCAGCCCCAGCATTTT.

On this clonotype: Because the CDR3 is missing its conserved closing phenylalanine or tryptophan, this is likely a read error. This chain uses TRBV12-3 or TRBV12-4 with TRBJ2-1; D is ambiguous. This CDR3 spans 16 amino acids. Between the trimmed V and J ends, which lost 3 bases and 8 bases, there was a span of 20 bases. The CDR3, as DNA: TGTGCCAGCAGTTTGATTAGGACGCCAAGGTCCCATGAGCAGTTCTTA. Encoded protein: CASSLIRTPRSHEQFL.